This passage covers 9 T cell receptor beta chains from one sample sequenced in a study of T cell responses to AZD1222 COVID-19 vaccine. Sequencing was performed with immunoSEQ multiplex PCR; in TCRdb, only in-frame clones are kept and a portion is missing. In the table there are 85,000 to 110,000 clones, 91% of which are singletons. The sequences come from peripheral blood, collected on day 0 of AZD1222 vaccination. These receptors were taken from an adult in good health.

The V and J genes are TRBV4-1 and TRBJ2-7, with 7 bases that match TRBD1. Germline CDR1 reads MGHRA; CDR2 reads YSYEKL. The junction had 15 bases not matched to a gene; V was cut back by 5 bases and J by 2 bases. The length of the CDR3 is 17 residues. CDR3 DNA sequence: TGCGCCAGCAGCTACGGGGACAGTTCCTTGGGGGCCTACGAGCAGTACTTC. The encoded protein is CASSYGDSSLGAYEQYF.

This chain connects TRBV11-3 to TRBJ2-7, with D perhaps TRBD2 (5 bases). Germline V lookup: CDR1 SGHNT, CDR2 YENEEA. V was trimmed by 0 bases and J by 6 bases, leaving 9 bases between them. The CDR3 is 13 amino acids. The CDR3 sequence is CASSLEGDREQYF. As DNA, the CDR3 is TGTGCCAGCAGCTTAGAGGGAGATCGCGAGCAGTACTTC.

This chain joins TRBV3-1 (or the pseudogene TRBV3-2) and TRBJ1-5; the D is unclear. V lost 0 bases and J 10 bases, leaving 10 bases between the germline ends. CDR1 is LGHDT, CDR2 YNNKEL, per germline (reference sequence). This CDR3 is 13 amino acids long. The CDR3 coding sequence is TGTGCCAGCAGCCAAGATCAGTTGGCCCCCCAGCATTTT. Translation gives CASSQDQLAPQHF.

V and J are TRBV14 and TRBJ1-6; no definite D call. The length of the CDR3 is 15 residues. V gave up 0 bases and J gave up 6 bases, with 9 bases separating them. Germline V gene sequence: CDR1 SGHDN, CDR2 FVKESK. The CDR3 DNA follows: TGTGCCAGCAGCCAAGAACGAACAGCTAATTCACCCCTCCACTTT. Protein product: CASSQERTANSPLHF.

The V and J genes are TRBV19 and TRBJ1-2; D is uncertain. Germline-derived CDR1 and CDR2 are LNHDA and SQIVND (reference sequence). This CDR3 comprises 14 residues. Trimming shortened V by 7 bases and J by 2 bases, and 14 bases separated the two germline ends. CDR3 DNA sequence: TGTGCCAGTACGATTTCGACTGGGAACTATGGCTACACCTTC. Translating it yields CASTISTGNYGYTF.

The V call is TRBV18, the J call TRBJ2-7, with 13 bases lining up with TRBD2. Germline trimming cut 3 bases from V and 5 bases from J; bases unmatched to any gene: 4. Germline V gene data show CDR1 as KGHSH and CDR2 as LQKENI. This CDR3 has 15 amino acids. The CDR3 sequence: CASSPGLAGVNEQYF. CDR3 bases: TGTGCCAGCTCACCCGGACTAGCGGGAGTGAACGAGCAGTACTTC.

The rearrangement uses TRBV27 and TRBJ2-7, with 8 bases aligning to TRBD1. The CDR3 covers 14 residues. With V trimmed by 4 bases and J by 2 bases, 4 bases remained unmatched. Germline CDR1 MNHEY, CDR2 SMNVEV (reference sequence). The CDR3 region has the DNA TGTGCCAGCAGTTCCGGACAGGGTCCCTACGAGCAGTACTTC. Protein: CASSSGQGPYEQYF.

This rearrangement joins TRBV19 to TRBJ1-3; no firm D call. V dropped 2 bases and J dropped 0 bases, with 8 bases sitting between them. Germline CDR1 and CDR2: LNHDA and SQIVND (reference sequence). CDR3 length equals 15 residues. The CDR3 is CASSIMTSSGNTIYF. The CDR3 DNA follows: TGTGCCAGTAGTATAATGACCTCCTCTGGAAACACCATATATTTT.

The chain's CDR3 is CASSTGRYEQYF. The CDR3 region has the DNA TGTGCCAGCAGTACAGGGAGGTACGAGCAGTACTTC. The V gene is TRBV28, the J gene TRBJ2-7; the D call may be TRBD1 or TRBD2 (6 bases each). The V gene lost 5 bases and the J gene lost 4 bases, with 9 bases spanning the gap. The CDR3 is 12 residues long. The germline CDR1 and CDR2 sequences are MDHEN and SYDVKM.